The entry that follows covers one TCR beta chain sequence. This sample is drawn from a study of Ad26.COV2.S vaccination and SARS-CoV-2 variants. Looked up from germline, CDR1 is MNHNY and CDR2 is SVGAGI (reference sequence). CDR3 length: 14 residues. Between the trimmed V and J ends, which lost 2 bases and 2 bases, there was a span of 7 bases. Some clones are missing from TCRdb's copy, which holds only in-frame ones; the method was immunoSEQ multiplex PCR. This sample yields roughly 500,000 clones, of which about 88% are seen a single time; over 2.5% belongs to the top ten. Treatment described: around 19 received Ad26.COV2.S at low or high dose, single or two shots; roughly five received placebo; per-sample allocation not given. Day 63 following the first vaccine or placebo injection was when the samples were taken.

The sequence was obtained from a person between 18 and 65 years old who received the Ad26.COV2.S COVID-19 vaccine or a placebo. The sample here was peripheral blood, taken in a trial of Ad26.COV2.S vaccine versus placebo. The chain has TRBV6-6 and TRBJ1-3; no firm D call. CDR3 in amino acids: CASSYGQAGNTIYF. The CDR3 DNA reads as TGTGCCAGCAGTTACGGCCAGGCTGGAAACACCATATATTTT.